Below, 16 T cell receptor beta chains from the same sample are listed, as sequenced in a study of blood T cell repertoires in COVID-19. Assay: immunoSEQ multiplex PCR; the TCRdb copy retains only in-frame clones and omits some. The profile shows some 140,000 clones, 80% to 85% of them singletons. Material for sequencing was peripheral blood. These receptors all stem from a man in his 60s with acute or convalescent COVID-19.

The chain has TRBV5-4 and TRBJ1-4, with 7 positions matching TRBD1. CDR1 SGHNT and CDR2 YYREEE come from the germline V gene (reference sequence). The CDR3 consists of 16 residues. V was clipped by 4 bases and J by 0 bases; unmatched bases: 6. This chain's CDR3 is CASSKDRVATNEKLFF. CDR3 in DNA: TGTGCCAGCAGCAAAGACAGGGTTGCAACTAATGAAAAACTGTTTTTT.

This clone was found once. The chain combines TRBV9 with TRBJ2-1; D might be TRBD2 (5 bases). V lost 5 bases to trimming and J lost 9 bases, with 21 bases between them. This CDR3 is built from 15 residues. Germline CDR1 and CDR2: SGDLS and YYNGEE. The CDR3 nucleotides are TGTGCCAGCAGTACGATCTCGGGGTCCGTGTCTGAGCAGTTCTTC. Protein product: CASSTISGSVSEQFF.

The V gene is TRBV24-1, the J gene TRBJ2-3; unclear D gene. The CDR3 spans 14 residues. Germline V CDR1 and CDR2: KGHDR, SFDVKD. Trimming removed 1 base at V and 5 bases at J, with 9 bases between. CDR3 sequence (DNA): TGTGCCACCAGTGATTTTTCTACGCAAGATACGCAGTATTTT. It yields the protein CATSDFSTQDTQYF.

The J gene is TRBJ1-5, the V gene TRBV7-8, with 11 bases fitting TRBD1. This CDR3 spans 17 amino acids. Germline loops: CDR1 SGHVS, CDR2 FQNEAQ. The ends lost 3 bases at V and 2 bases at J; junction bases unmatched: 6. This CDR3 is CASSFSDRGLGNQPQHF. CDR3 bases: TGTGCCAGCAGCTTCTCGGACAGGGGGCTTGGCAATCAGCCCCAGCATTTT. The full variable domain, its missing parts supplied by reference TRBV7-8 and TRBJ1-5, is GAGVSQSPRYKVAKRGQDVALRCDPISGHVSLFWYQQALGQGPEFLTYFQNEAQLDKSGLPSDRFFAERPEGSVSTLKIQRTQQEDSAVYLCASSFSDRGLGNQPQHFGDGTRLSIL.

This sequence joins TRBV12-5 and TRBJ1-6, with TRBD1 matching 7 bases. This CDR3 comprises 12 residues. CDR1 and CDR2 from the germline V gene are LGHNT and FRNRAP. V dropped 4 bases and J dropped 11; count of bases not matched to a gene: 2. CDR3 residues: CASGSGQTPLHF. The CDR3 nucleotides are TGTGCTAGTGGTTCGGGACAGACACCCCTCCACTTT.

This chain links TRBV30 with TRBJ1-6; D call uncertain. V was trimmed by 3 bases and J by 0 bases, leaving 9 bases between them. The length of the CDR3 is 15 residues. In germline, CDR1 is GTSNPN, CDR2 SVGIG (reference sequence). The CDR3 DNA follows: TGTGCCTGGAGGGGCCTCAGCTCCTATAATTCACCCCTCCACTTT. Its protein product is CAWRGLSSYNSPLHF.

This chain uses TRBV29-1 with TRBJ2-1, with 7 bases that match TRBD2. V shed 5 bases, J shed 4 bases, and the junction held 8 bases outside the gene matches. From germline, CDR1 is SQVTM and CDR2 ANQGSEA. This CDR3 region has 14 residues. CDR3 sequence: CSVRSGNWYNEQFF. The CDR3 region has the DNA TGCAGCGTTAGAAGCGGGAATTGGTACAATGAGCAGTTCTTC.

The CDR3 DNA is TGTGCCAGCAGGCTAGACAGGGGGATGACTGATGGCTACACCTTC. Protein product: CASRLDRGMTDGYTF. The rearrangement joins TRBV2 to TRBJ1-2, with 9 bases identical to TRBD1. The CDR3 runs to 15 residues. Looked up from germline, CDR1 is SNHLY and CDR2 is FYNNEI. J lost 6 bases, V lost 6 bases, and 11 bases had no gene match.

J is TRBJ1-2 and V is TRBV6-1; a weak D match, TRBD1 (5 bases). The length of the CDR3 is 12 residues. V was pared by 2 bases and J by 6 bases, with 7 bases between. Germline V gene data show CDR1 as MNHNS and CDR2 as SASEGT. The CDR3 nucleotides are TGTGCCAGCAGTGAACGGGGGGATGGCTACACCTTC. Residues: CASSERGDGYTF.

The chain uses TRBV11-2 and TRBJ2-5; tentative D call: TRBD2 (6 bases). V was shortened by 6 bases and J by 7 bases, with 15 bases between the two germline ends. From germline, CDR1 is SGHAT and CDR2 FQNNGV. The CDR3 has 13 residues. The CDR3 loop reads CASRSGAGGTQYF. CDR3 nucleotide sequence: TGTGCCAGCAGGTCTGGCGCCGGGGGGACCCAGTACTTC.

CDR3 bases: TGTGCCACCAGTGGGGACAGGGGGTCTCCCCTCCACTTT. Its translation is CATSGDRGSPLHF. The gene calls are TRBV24-1 and TRBJ1-6, with 11 bases aligning to TRBD1. There are 13 residues in the CDR3. Germline V gene sequence: CDR1 KGHDR, CDR2 SFDVKD. The trim removed 5 bases at V and 13 bases at J, leaving 3 bases unmatched.

V usage is TRBV2 and J usage is TRBJ1-5; perhaps TRBD1 as D (6 bases). V lost 6 bases and J 0 bases, leaving 12 bases between the germline ends. Germline CDR1 and CDR2: SNHLY and FYNNEI. This CDR3 spans 15 amino acids. In DNA form, the CDR3 reads TGTGCCAGCAGGTCCGACAGGCTTAGCAATCAGCCCCAGCATTTT. Translated, it gives CASRSDRLSNQPQHF.

This chain links TRBV7-3 with TRBJ2-3; possible D gene TRBD2, 6 bases. CDR3 length: 14 residues. Trimming took 5 bases from V and 2 from J, leaving 11 bases between them. Per the germline V gene, CDR1 is SGHTA and CDR2 is FQGTGA. Written as DNA, the CDR3 is TGTGCCAGCAGCCCGGGAGTCCCCACAGATACGCAGTATTTT. This codes for CASSPGVPTDTQYF.

The chain has TRBV5-1 and TRBJ1-4; maybe TRBD1 (5 bases). Between the trimmed V and J ends, which lost 0 bases and 8 bases, there was a span of 11 bases. The germline CDR1 and CDR2 sequences are SGHRS and YFSETQ. The CDR3 has 14 residues. CDR3: CASSLAADTEKLFF. CDR3 bases: TGCGCCAGCAGCTTGGCTGCGGACACAGAAAAACTGTTTTTT.

This rearrangement joins TRBV10-1 to TRBJ1-1, with D uncertain. The germline V gene encodes CDR1 WNHNN and CDR2 SYGVQD (reference sequence). CDR3 length: 14 amino acids. The V and J ends lost 6 bases and 5 bases respectively, with 16 bases between them. Here the CDR3 reads CASSPGRPGTEAFF. CDR3 in DNA: TGCGCCAGCAGCCCGGGGAGGCCGGGGACTGAAGCTTTCTTT.

This clone was seen only once. V is TRBV6-6 and J is TRBJ1-6; D remains unclear. Germline-derived CDR1 and CDR2 are MNHNY and SVGAGI (reference sequence). The CDR3 spans 14 residues. The V end lost 0 bases, the J end lost 7 bases, and 7 bases lay between the germline ends. In DNA, the CDR3 is TGTGCCAGCAGTTACTCGAGAGGGAATTCACCCCTCCACTTT. As protein: CASSYSRGNSPLHF.